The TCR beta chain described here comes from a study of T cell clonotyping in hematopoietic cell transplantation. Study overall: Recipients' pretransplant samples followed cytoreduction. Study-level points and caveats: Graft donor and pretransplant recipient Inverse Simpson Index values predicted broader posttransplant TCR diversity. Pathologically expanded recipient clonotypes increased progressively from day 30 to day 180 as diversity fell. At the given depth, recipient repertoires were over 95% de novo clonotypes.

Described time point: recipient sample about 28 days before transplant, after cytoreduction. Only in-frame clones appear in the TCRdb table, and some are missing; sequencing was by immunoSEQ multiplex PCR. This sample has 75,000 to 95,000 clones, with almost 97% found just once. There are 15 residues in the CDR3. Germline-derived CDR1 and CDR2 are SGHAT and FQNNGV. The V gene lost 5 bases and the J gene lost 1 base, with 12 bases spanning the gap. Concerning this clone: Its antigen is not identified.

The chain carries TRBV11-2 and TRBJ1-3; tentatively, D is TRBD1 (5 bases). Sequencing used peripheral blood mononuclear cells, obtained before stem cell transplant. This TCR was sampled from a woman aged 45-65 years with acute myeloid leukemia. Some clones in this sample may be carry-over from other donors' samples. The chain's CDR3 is CASSPTPGSGNTIYF. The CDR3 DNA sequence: TGTGCCAGCAGCCCAACCCCAGGGTCTGGAAACACCATATATTTT.